Following are 15 T cell receptor beta chains from one sample sequenced in a study of blood T cell repertoires in COVID-19. Sequencing used immunoSEQ multiplex PCR; TCRdb keeps in-frame clones, though not all of them. The table shows about 190,000 clones, with around 80% occurring only once. Sequencing was performed on peripheral blood. These receptors originate from a man younger than 45 with active or convalescent COVID-19.

V usage is TRBV25-1 and J usage is TRBJ2-7; D ambiguous. Germline-derived CDR1 and CDR2 are MGHDK and SYGVNS. The CDR3 is 14 amino acids. Trimming shortened V by 1 base and J by 6 bases, and 13 bases separated the two germline ends. CDR3: CASSESTDASEQYF. CDR3 nucleotide sequence: TGTGCCAGCAGTGAATCGACCGACGCTAGCGAGCAGTACTTC.

A note on this clone: Mismatch with germline at one junction end may stem from a read error. The J gene is TRBJ1-1, the V gene TRBV10-1; D unresolved. CDR1 is WNHNN and CDR2 is SYGVQD in the germline V gene (reference sequence). The length of the CDR3 is 13 residues. The CDR3, as DNA: TGCGCCAGCAGTGAGTCGTCCTACGCTGAGGCTTTCTTT. It is translated as CASSESSYAEAFF.

The V call is TRBV5-4, the J call TRBJ1-6, with 9 nucleotides matching TRBD1. This CDR3 contains 16 residues. The V and J ends lost 3 bases and 7 bases, in that order; junction bases with no gene match: 8. Germline V gene lookup returns CDR1 SGHNT and CDR2 YYREEE (reference sequence). DNA for the CDR3: TGTGCCAGCAGCTCGTCCGGGGACAGGGCGAATTCACCCCTCCACTTT. Translated: CASSSSGDRANSPLHF.

The rearrangement links TRBV2 to TRBJ2-1; 7 nucleotides agree with TRBD2. Per germline, CDR1 SNHLY and CDR2 FYNNEI. This CDR3 region has 16 residues. Trimming removed 3 bases from V and 0 bases from J; junction bases left unmatched: 5. This CDR3 reads CASSDTSASSYNEQFF. CDR3 DNA: TGTGCCAGCAGTGACACTAGCGCGAGCTCCTACAATGAGCAGTTCTTC.

The chain links TRBV27 to TRBJ2-3; 11 bases match TRBD2. Germline V CDR1 and CDR2: MNHEY, SMNVEV (reference sequence). The ends lost 6 bases at V and 4 bases at J; junction bases unmatched: 0. The CDR3 is made up of 13 amino acids. CDR3 DNA: TGTGCCAGCAGACTAGCGGGAGCAGATACGCAGTATTTT. This sequence encodes CASRLAGADTQYF.

Details on this clone: The same CDR3 also results from other DNA sequences found in this sample. This sequence joins TRBV4-3 and TRBJ2-1, with 8 bases aligning to TRBD2. V lost 2 bases, J lost 4 bases, and 4 bases stayed unmatched. This CDR3 has 15 amino acids. In germline, CDR1 is LGHNA, CDR2 YSLEER. CDR3 sequence reads: CASSQPSGGYNEQFF. The CDR3 coding sequence is TGCGCCAGCAGCCAACCCTCGGGAGGGTACAATGAGCAGTTCTTC.

The rearrangement uses TRBV6-5 and TRBJ1-6; no definite D call. Per the germline V gene, CDR1 is MNHEY and CDR2 is SVGAGI. This CDR3 is built from 14 residues. The germline V and J ends were trimmed by 2 bases and 11 bases, with 13 bases remaining between them. The CDR3 spells CASSYRFPAAPLHF. The CDR3 DNA follows: TGTGCCAGCAGTTACAGGTTCCCGGCGGCACCCCTCCACTTT.

The chain employs TRBV18 and TRBJ1-1; D is possibly TRBD1 (5 bases). Trimming shortened V by 10 bases and J by 3 bases, and 21 bases separated the two germline ends. CDR1 and CDR2 from the germline V gene are KGHSH and LQKENI. This CDR3 contains 15 residues. In DNA form, the CDR3 reads TGTGCCACTGGATCCTCGGGGGGACGGGACACTGAAGCTTTCTTT. This codes for CATGSSGGRDTEAFF.

The rearrangement uses TRBV27 and TRBJ1-5, with 7 positions matching TRBD1. Germline CDR1 reads MNHEY; CDR2 reads SMNVEV (reference sequence). The CDR3 is made up of 13 amino acids. Trimming at V came to 10 bases and at J to 3 bases, leaving 6 bases not matched to a gene. This CDR3 reads CATGDSHNQPQHF. For the CDR3, the DNA is TGTGCCACAGGGGACAGTCACAATCAGCCCCAGCATTTT.

The chain joins TRBV30 to TRBJ1-2; 9 bases agree with TRBD1. The length of the CDR3 is 14 residues. Germline V gene lookup returns CDR1 GTSNPN and CDR2 SVGIG (reference sequence). Losses at the gene ends were 6 bases for V and 4 bases for J; bases not matched to a gene: 9. Here the CDR3 reads CACRRGQGFYGYTF. CDR3 in DNA: TGTGCCTGCCGTCGGGGACAGGGATTCTATGGCTACACCTTC. Drawing the rest from reference TRBV30 and TRBJ1-2, the complete variable domain is SQTIHQWPATLVQPVGSPLSLECTVEGTSNPNLYWYRQAAGRGLQLLFYSVGIGQISSEVPQNLSASRPQDRQFILSSKKLLLSDSGFYLCACRRGQGFYGYTFGSGTRLTVV.

The CDR3 region is CASTWGGSAYEQYF. For the CDR3, the DNA is TGTGCCAGCACGTGGGGCGGTTCTGCCTACGAGCAGTACTTC. The rearrangement links TRBV28 to TRBJ2-7, with D maybe TRBD1 (5 bases). The CDR3 is 14 residues long. Germline CDR1 reads MDHEN; CDR2 reads SYDVKM. V was clipped by 7 bases and J by 2 bases, with 15 bases between them.

CDR3 amino acids: CASSPPGGPTEAFF. CDR3 coding DNA: TGTGCCAGCAGCCCTCCGGGGGGTCCCACTGAAGCTTTCTTT. The chain is built from TRBV3-1 (or the pseudogene TRBV3-2) and TRBJ1-1, with a weak D call TRBD1 (5 bases). This CDR3 has 14 residues. With 4 bases removed from V and 4 bases from J, the gap between germline ends came to 13 bases. Germline V CDR1 and CDR2: LGHDT, YNNKEL (reference sequence).

The chain uses TRBV2 and TRBJ2-1, with TRBD2 identical over 12 bases. The germline V gene encodes CDR1 SNHLY and CDR2 FYNNEI. V was pared by 7 bases and J by 5 bases, with 6 bases of the junction left unmatched. CDR3 length: 15 residues. The CDR3 here is CASTGTSGLDNEQFF. The CDR3 DNA reads as TGTGCCAGCACCGGGACTAGCGGGCTAGACAATGAGCAGTTCTTC.

The V and J genes are TRBV10-1 and TRBJ1-1; weak D call: TRBD1 (5 bases). The germline V and J ends were trimmed by 2 bases and 8 bases, with 15 bases remaining between them. The CDR3 has 14 amino acids. CDR1 and CDR2 from the germline V gene are WNHNN and SYGVQD (reference sequence). CDR3 DNA sequence: TGCGCCAGCAGTGAGGGGGGGGATCACCACGAAGCTTTCTTT. Translated, it gives CASSEGGDHHEAFF.

This chain links TRBV9 with TRBJ2-2; D is unclear. The ends were cut back, 3 bases at V and 4 bases at J, with 10 bases in the middle. The CDR3 is 14 residues long. The V gene's germline CDR1 is SGDLS and CDR2 YYNGEE. The CDR3 here is CASSALSGTGELFF. For the CDR3, the DNA is TGTGCCAGCAGCGCCCTCTCGGGCACCGGGGAGCTGTTTTTT.